Below, 22 T cell receptor beta chains from the same sample are listed, as sequenced in a study of human T cells and chemical hapten exposure. TCRdb recomputed calls from the 5' RACE reads with MiXCR, one row per CDR3 protein. This sample has tens of thousands of distinct CDR3 sequences, with roughly 8% found just once. The study extracted total RNA from unfractionated whole blood. Source of these receptors: a male donor in good health.

This sequence joins TRBV25-1 and TRBJ2-7; D unclear. The CDR3 consists of 11 residues. Germline V CDR1 and CDR2: MGHDK, SYGVNS. The V end lost 8 bases, the J end lost 2 bases, and 7 bases lay between the germline ends. CDR3 coding DNA: TGTGCCAGCGGGATAGCCTACGAGCAGTACTTC. This sequence encodes CASGIAYEQYF.

The sample holds a few counts of this clonotype. The chain couples TRBV14 to TRBJ1-1; tentatively, D is TRBD1 (5 bases). The V end lost 0 bases, the J end lost 4 bases, and 9 bases lay between the germline ends. The germline gives CDR1 SGHDN, CDR2 FVKESK. The length of the CDR3 is 14 residues. CDR3 amino acids: CASSQDFGTTEAFF. Here the CDR3 DNA reads TGTGCCAGCAGCCAAGACTTTGGGACCACTGAAGCTTTCTTT.

This clonotype has more than one count but fewer than ten. The chain joins TRBV27 to TRBJ2-2, with D possibly called TRBD1 or TRBD2 (6 bases each). The germline V and J ends were trimmed by 3 bases and 6 bases, with 14 bases remaining between them. The CDR3 has 15 amino acids. Germline V gene sequence: CDR1 MNHEY, CDR2 SMNVEV (reference sequence). Here the CDR3 DNA reads TGTGCCAGCAGTTTGAGGAGGAGGGGGGCCGGGGAGCTGTTTTTT. Residues: CASSLRRRGAGELFF.

In its sample, this clonotype was seen a few times. The chain combines TRBV6-2 or TRBV6-3 with TRBJ2-2; possible D gene TRBD1, 6 bases. With 2 bases removed from V and 1 base from J, the gap between germline ends came to 20 bases. Germline CDR1 and CDR2: MNHEY and SVGEGT. The CDR3 loop spans 19 amino acids. The CDR3 loop reads CASSYTHPGERRNTGELFF. The CDR3 nucleotides read TGTGCCAGCAGTTACACCCACCCAGGGGAAAGGAGGAACACCGGGGAGCTGTTTTTT.

This clonotype was detected many times. One junction end disagrees with the germline gene, perhaps due to a read error. The rearrangement links TRBV6-5 to TRBJ2-1; D remains unclear. The CDR3 is made up of 13 amino acids. Germline lookup yields CDR1 MNHEY and CDR2 SVGAGI. CDR3 amino acids: CASSNTAFTAVRF. CDR3 bases: TGTGCCAGCAGTAACACAGCCTTCACGGCCGTCCGTTTC.

This clonotype was counted only a few times. The chain employs TRBV28 and TRBJ2-5; no definite D call. Germline lookup yields CDR1 MDHEN and CDR2 SYDVKM. The CDR3 totals 12 residues. Trimming stripped 6 bases from V and 2 bases from J, with 7 bases between. Here the CDR3 reads CASSNDQETQYF. The CDR3, as DNA: TGTGCCAGCAGCAACGATCAAGAGACCCAGTACTTC.

This clonotype has at least ten counts. The rearrangement uses TRBV27 and TRBJ2-3, with TRBD2 identical over 11 bases. The CDR3 consists of 15 residues. After removal of 5 bases from V and 3 bases from J, the junction contained 4 bases not matched to a gene. Germline V lookup: CDR1 MNHEY, CDR2 SMNVEV (reference sequence). In nucleotides, the CDR3 is TGTGCCAGCAGTCCACTAGCGGGGGCTACAGATACGCAGTATTTT. Protein: CASSPLAGATDTQYF.

This clonotype was seen a few times. The genes are TRBV5-6 and TRBJ2-1, with 10 bases that match TRBD2. In germline, CDR1 is SGHDT, CDR2 YYEEEE. The V segment lost 4 bases and the J segment 8 bases; nucleotides outside the gene matches: 12. The CDR3 extends over 16 amino acids. The CDR3 coding sequence is TGTGCCAGCAGCCCTGTAGCGGGAGGCTTGGACGATGAGCAGTTCTTC. Encoded protein: CASSPVAGGLDDEQFF.

This clonotype was counted only a few times. This rearrangement joins TRBV7-6 to TRBJ2-3, with 8 bases aligning to TRBD1. Trimming at V came to 1 base and at J to 4 bases, leaving 16 bases not matched to a gene. The germline gives CDR1 SGHVS, CDR2 FNYEAQ. This CDR3 contains 19 residues. This CDR3 is CASSLVGTGGPRSADTQYF. CDR3 bases: TGTGCCAGCAGCTTAGTAGGTACAGGGGGGCCAAGATCTGCAGATACGCAGTATTTT.

The CDR3 nucleotides read TGTGCCAGCAGCCCGATTACTTGGGCAGATAGGGCTGAAGCTTTCTTT. Residues: CASSPITWADRAEAFF. V gene TRBV7-6 combines with J gene TRBJ1-1; no definite D call. This CDR3 comprises 16 residues. Germline values: CDR1 SGHVS, CDR2 FNYEAQ. V was clipped by 5 bases and J by 6 bases, with 22 bases between them.

This clonotype was seen a handful of times. The chain carries TRBV7-6 and TRBJ1-1, with 9 bases fitting TRBD1. The CDR3 runs to 15 residues. The junction had 7 bases not matched to a gene; V was cut back by 5 bases and J by 3 bases. CDR1 and CDR2 (germline): SGHVS, FNYEAQ. The CDR3 sequence: CASSPHRGRDTEAFF. Written as DNA, the CDR3 is TGTGCCAGCAGCCCCCACAGGGGGCGGGACACTGAAGCTTTCTTT.

CDR3 loop: CASKKQGGTEAFF. CDR3 coding DNA: TGTGCCAGCAAAAAACAGGGAGGAACTGAAGCTTTCTTT. This chain joins TRBV5-6 and TRBJ1-1; D may be TRBD1 (6 bases). The V gene lost 6 bases and the J gene lost 5 bases, with 14 bases spanning the gap. From germline, CDR1 is SGHDT and CDR2 YYEEEE. CDR3 length: 13 residues.

Many counts were recorded for this clonotype. This chain connects TRBV14 to TRBJ2-7; D remains unclear. Germline V gives CDR1 SGHDN, CDR2 FVKESK. V was shortened by 1 base and J by 3 bases, with 4 bases between the two germline ends. There are 12 residues in the CDR3. This chain's CDR3 is CASSQGYYEQYF. Here the CDR3 DNA reads TGTGCCAGCAGCCAAGGGTACTACGAGCAGTACTTC.

The chain joins TRBV5-6 to TRBJ1-3; 8 bases agree with TRBD1. With V trimmed by 4 bases and J by 2 bases, 8 bases remained unmatched. This CDR3 contains 16 residues. Germline V gene lookup returns CDR1 SGHDT and CDR2 YYEEEE. CDR3 nucleotide sequence: TGTGCCAGCAGCATCGACAGGGGAATAGCTGGAAACACCATATATTTT. Its translation: CASSIDRGIAGNTIYF.

This clonotype has ten or more counts. V usage is TRBV2 and J usage is TRBJ2-1; D call uncertain. CDR3 length equals 13 residues. The V gene's germline CDR1 is SNHLY and CDR2 FYNNEI. V lost 3 bases and J 3 bases, leaving 6 bases between the germline ends. The CDR3 DNA follows: TGTGCCAGCAGTGAGGAGAACTACAATGAGCAGTTCTTC. Its protein product is CASSEENYNEQFF. Drawing the rest from reference TRBV2 and TRBJ2-1, the complete variable domain is EPEVTQTPSHQVTQMGQEVILRCVPISNHLYFYWYRQILGQKVEFLVSFYNNEISEKSEIFDDQFSVERPDGSNFTLKIRSTKLEDSAMYFCASSEENYNEQFFGPGTRLTVL.

This clonotype was counted many times. The V gene is TRBV27, the J gene TRBJ1-5, with 7 nucleotides matching TRBD1. CDR1 is MNHEY and CDR2 is SMNVEV in the germline V gene (reference sequence). The length of the CDR3 is 14 residues. The V gene end was trimmed by 3 bases and the J gene end by 2 bases; junction bases not matched to a gene: 1. This chain's CDR3 is CASSFTGGNQPQHF. The CDR3 coding sequence is TGTGCCAGCAGTTTTACAGGGGGCAATCAGCCCCAGCATTTT.

Many counts were recorded for this clonotype. The chain employs TRBV7-6 and TRBJ2-7; 7 positions match TRBD2. The CDR3 loop spans 14 amino acids. The V and J ends lost 1 base and 3 bases, in that order; junction bases with no gene match: 3. Germline CDR1 and CDR2: SGHVS and FNYEAQ. The CDR3 loop reads CASSLGGGGYEQYF. The CDR3 nucleotides read TGTGCCAGCAGCTTAGGGGGGGGAGGCTACGAGCAGTACTTC. Drawing the rest from reference TRBV7-6 and TRBJ2-7, the complete variable domain is GAGVSQSPRYKVTKRGQDVALRCDPISGHVSLYWYRQALGQGPEFLTYFNYEAQQDKSGLPNDRFSAERPEGSISTLTIQRTEQRDSAMYRCASSLGGGGYEQYFGPGTRLTVT.

A word on this clonotype: It may be a read error: a sequence one base away is much more abundant. V usage is TRBV3-1 and J usage is TRBJ2-7, with 7 bases fitting TRBD2. V lost 6 bases to trimming and J lost 7 bases; unmatched junction nucleotides: 9. Germline CDR1 is LGHDT and CDR2 is YNNKEL (reference sequence). The CDR3 is 13 amino acids. CDR3 in DNA: TGTGCCAGCAGGACTGGCGGGGGAGGAGAGCAGTACTTC. This translates into CASRTGGGGEQYF.

In its sample, this clonotype was seen a few times. This rearrangement joins TRBV4-3 to TRBJ1-1; the D gene is possibly TRBD1 (5 bases). The CDR3 covers 13 residues. Trimming took off 1 base at V and 4 bases at J, with 7 bases between the two ends. Germline CDR1 reads LGHNA; CDR2 reads YSLEER. The CDR3: CASSQGRGTEAFF. The CDR3 nucleotides read TGCGCCAGCAGCCAAGGAAGGGGCACTGAAGCTTTCTTT.

This clonotype was seen many times. The chain carries TRBV10-3 and TRBJ2-7, with TRBD2 matching over 13 bases. In germline, CDR1 is ENHRY, CDR2 SYGVKD. The CDR3 runs 14 residues. V shed 6 bases and J 5 bases; nucleotides not matched to a gene: 4. In DNA, the CDR3 is TGTGCCATCAGGCCCGGGACTAGCGGGAACGAGCAGTACTTC. Its translation is CAIRPGTSGNEQYF.

This clonotype was seen at least ten times. The rearrangement uses TRBV6-4 and TRBJ2-3; the D gene could be TRBD1 or TRBD2 (5 bases each). V was clipped by 6 bases and J by 0 bases, with 10 bases between them. Germline V CDR1 and CDR2: MRHNA, SNTAGT. This CDR3 comprises 14 residues. In DNA, the CDR3 is TGTGCCAGCAGCCGGGACGGCAGCACAGATACGCAGTATTTT. Translation: CASSRDGSTDTQYF.

There are many counts of this clonotype. The chain employs TRBV7-9 and TRBJ2-7; TRBD2 aligns across 7 bases. This CDR3 region has 13 residues. The germline CDR1 and CDR2 sequences are SEHNR and FQNEAQ (reference sequence). J gave up 3 bases and V 6 bases, and 5 bases lay outside the gene matches. DNA of the CDR3: TGTGCCAGCAGTGCGGGACTAAACTACGAGCAGTACTTC. Its protein is CASSAGLNYEQYF.